The 7 T cell receptor beta chains presented below share a single source sample, sequenced in a study of T-cell reconstitution after alpha-beta-depleted transplantation in children. Unique molecular identifiers tagged the TCRbeta library. MiXCR, run by TCRdb on the PCR reads, gives a single entry per CDR3 protein. The top ten hold 1.1% of the sample, which has about 640,000 distinct CDR3 sequences, roughly 15% seen once. The starting material was PBMCs from the stem cell graft donor, obtained from the stem cell graft. Every receptor here comes from a human donor who donated a stem cell graft to a child with acute myeloid leukemia.

This clonotype occurred many times. The chain couples TRBV29-1 to TRBJ2-5, with TRBD2 as a possible D gene (5 bases). Deletions cut 6 bases from V and 7 bases from J, with 18 bases between. The CDR3 is 13 residues long. In germline, CDR1 is SQVTM, CDR2 ANQGSEA. Written as DNA, the CDR3 is TGCAGCGTCGCCGAAGCGGCCTCGGGGACCCAGTACTTC. As protein: CSVAEAASGTQYF.

This clonotype was seen only a few times. This may be a read error: a much more frequent sequence differs by one nucleotide. This chain connects TRBV25-1 to TRBJ2-3, with 14 bases that match TRBD2. The V and J ends lost 3 bases and 2 bases, in that order; junction bases with no gene match: 1. Per the germline V gene, CDR1 is MGHDK and CDR2 is SYGVNS. The CDR3 loop spans 16 amino acids. DNA of the CDR3: TGTGCCAGCAGTGAGACTAGCGGGGGGGCCACAGATACGCAGTATTTT. It yields the protein CASSETSGGATDTQYF.

This clonotype was recorded a few times. The chain employs TRBV6-1 and TRBJ2-7; D remains unclear. Trimming removed 0 bases from V and 4 bases from J, with 7 bases in between. The CDR3 is made up of 13 amino acids. In germline, CDR1 is MNHNS, CDR2 SASEGT. The CDR3 spells CASSEAKDYEQYV. The CDR3 DNA follows: TGTGCCAGCAGTGAAGCGAAAGATTACGAGCAGTACGTC.

V gene TRBV12-3 or TRBV12-4 combines with J gene TRBJ1-3; no clear D gene. V was trimmed by 5 bases and J by 4 bases, leaving 12 bases between them. There are 14 residues in the CDR3. In DNA form, the CDR3 reads TGTGCCAGCAGTACCTGGGAGCCCGGAAACACCATATATTTT. Encoded protein: CASSTWEPGNTIYF.

This clonotype was seen at least ten times. The chain is built from TRBV29-1 and TRBJ2-1, with 12 bases matching TRBD2. Germline V CDR1 and CDR2: SQVTM, ANQGSEA. The CDR3 consists of 14 residues. The J segment lost 4 bases and the V segment lost 6 bases, leaving 4 bases of the junction unmatched. CDR3 protein: CSVPSGGGYNEQFF. CDR3 nucleotide sequence: TGCAGCGTCCCTAGCGGGGGGGGTTACAATGAGCAGTTCTTC.

The rearrangement uses TRBV7-3 and TRBJ2-1; 8 nucleotides align to TRBD2. V was pared by 3 bases and J by 9 bases, with 7 bases of the junction left unmatched. The germline gives CDR1 SGHTA, CDR2 FQGTGA. This CDR3 contains 14 residues. The CDR3 nucleotides read TGTGCCAGCAGCTTCCATCCCCGGGGGGGTGAGCAGTTCTTC. Amino acid sequence: CASSFHPRGGEQFF. The variable domain in full, completed from reference TRBV7-3 and TRBJ2-1, reads GAGVSQTPSNKVTEKGKYVELRCDPISGHTALYWYRQSLGQGPEFLIYFQGTGAADDSGLPNDRFFAVRPEGSVSTLKIQRTERGDSAVYLCASSFHPRGGEQFFGPGTRLTVL.

This clonotype has a count of ten or more. The J gene is TRBJ1-5, the V gene TRBV12-3 or TRBV12-4; D possibly corresponds to TRBD1 (5 bases). Trimming pared 4 bases from V and 7 bases from J, leaving 14 bases between. This CDR3 region has 14 residues. The CDR3 loop is CASSSHGAGQPQHF. DNA for the CDR3: TGTGCCAGCAGTTCCCACGGGGCAGGCCAGCCCCAGCATTTT.